One sample yielded the 5 T cell receptor beta chains listed below, sequenced in a study of blood T cells in healthy people across ages. The authors ran a second PCR of about 6 to 11 cycles using a sample-barcoded 5' primer and a J-beta primer mix. TCRdb redid the calling of the 5' RACE reads with MiXCR, one entry per CDR3 protein. This table has hundreds of thousands of distinct CDR3 sequences, 58% appearing once. The sample was blood. These receptors were collected from a man aged 55 to 69 in good health.

This sequence joins TRBV5-1 and TRBJ2-1, with 11 positions matching TRBD1. V was pared by 4 bases and J by 9 bases, with 15 bases of the junction left unmatched. CDR1 and CDR2 from the germline V gene are SGHRS and YFSETQ. This CDR3 spans 17 amino acids. The CDR3 loop reads CASSKAPGTGGFGEQFF. For the CDR3, the DNA is TGCGCCAGCAGCAAGGCCCCCGGGACAGGGGGGTTCGGTGAGCAGTTCTTC.

V is TRBV28 and J is TRBJ2-5; D may be TRBD2 (5 bases). This CDR3 is 13 amino acids long. Trimming took off 6 bases at V and 5 bases at J, with 13 bases between the two ends. Germline CDR1 MDHEN, CDR2 SYDVKM. CDR3 DNA: TGTGCCAGCAGGCCAGGAGGCGCGGAGACCCAGTACTTC. It encodes CASRPGGAETQYF.

The table lists this clonotype with a few counts. The rearrangement uses TRBV11-2 and TRBJ2-6; no reliable D call. The V end lost 5 bases, the J end lost 0 bases, and 11 bases lay between the germline ends. Per germline, CDR1 SGHAT and CDR2 FQNNGV. The CDR3 has 16 amino acids. In DNA form, the CDR3 reads TGTGCCAGCAGCGAAAGACCGATCTCTGGGGCCAACGTCCTGACTTTC. Its translation: CASSERPISGANVLTF.

This chain links TRBV12-3 or TRBV12-4 with TRBJ2-2; D is ambiguous. CDR3 length equals 14 residues. Trimming took 6 bases from V and 2 from J, leaving 10 bases between them. The CDR3, as DNA: TGTGCCAGCAGACGAAGTTCCAACACCGGGGAGCTGTTTTTT. Protein sequence: CASRRSSNTGELFF.

This rearrangement joins TRBV10-3 to TRBJ1-2, with no clear D. The ends were cut back, 0 bases at V and 4 bases at J, with 6 bases in the middle. Germline V gene sequence: CDR1 ENHRY, CDR2 SYGVKD. The CDR3 consists of 13 residues. The CDR3 region has the DNA TGTGCCATCAGTGAGTCGCTGGGCTATGGCTACACCTTC. This codes for CAISESLGYGYTF.